The rows below give T cell receptor beta chains drawn from one sample of a study of response to subunit inactivated influenza vaccine. MiXCR, applied by TCRdb to the RT-PCR reads, yields one record per CDR3 protein. Of under 200,000 distinct CDR3 sequences listed, about 10% were seen once; the top ten hold approximately 39%. The sample was CD8+ T cells sorted from PBMCs, taken less than 25 months after vaccination. The receptor set was obtained from a man aged 50-75 years who received an inactivated influenza vaccine. The conserved cysteine and the conserved F or W are not part of the CDR3 here.

V	J	CDR3
TRBV12-3/TRBV12-4	TRBJ1-1	ASSVRQGWTEAF
TRBV5-6	TRBJ2-1	ASSRLLSSYNEQF
TRBV20-1	TRBJ2-7	SAPSHLGYEQY
TRBV4-1	TRBJ1-2	ASSPHSENNYGYT
TRBV15	TRBJ2-1	ATSSAGIYNEQF
TRBV6-2/TRBV6-3	TRBJ2-2	ASSRTDGNTGELF
TRBV25-1	TRBJ1-1	ASSELGVWGEAF
TRBV11-2	TRBJ2-6	ASSPRGGRFIGANVLT
TRBV7-6	TRBJ2-1	ASSSDRNEQF
TRBV4-1	TRBJ2-7	ASSQSQGDYEQY
TRBV20-1	TRBJ2-7	SARDLEGRGPVLSYEQY
TRBV6-5	TRBJ2-7	ASSYSGALAYEQY
TRBV12-3/TRBV12-4	TRBJ2-2	ASSPLGLAEITGELF
TRBV4-3	TRBJ2-2	ASSQVVGTGELF
TRBV20-1	TRBJ2-2	SARDIRQPNTGELF
TRBV14	TRBJ2-5	ASSQEDRREETQY
TRBV28	TRBJ1-1	ASSFDLTVRAF
TRBV20-1	TRBJ2-5	SAPLLSETQY
TRBV10-3	TRBJ2-7	ASRNTGGRYEQY
TRBV27	TRBJ2-7	ASARGRGYEQY
TRBV3-1	TRBJ2-7	ASSQDSSPSGSYEQY
TRBV14	TRBJ2-7	ASSLGGYERY
TRBV9	TRBJ1-5	ASSAQGVSQPQH
TRBV7-9	TRBJ2-2	ASSLSSSLPYTGELF
TRBV7-6	TRBJ2-1	ASSLYLTSGGANEQF
TRBV27	TRBJ2-1	ASSLSRAYNEQF
TRBV3-1	TRBJ2-1	ASSQDLWIEQF
TRBV28	TRBJ2-1	ASSINMAAENNEQF
TRBV6-5	TRBJ2-3	ASSYSAGGRDTQY
TRBV5-1	TRBJ2-3	ASSPETDTQY
TRBV29-1	TRBJ2-1	SVEDGRGVNEQF
TRBV5-6	TRBJ2-7	ASSTSRLEQY
TRBV28	TRBJ2-3	ASSSPEGRIPITQY
TRBV29-1	TRBJ2-7	SVETGQGLPYEQY
TRBV7-3	TRBJ2-1	ASSLTLAGNNEQF
TRBV4-3	TRBJ2-7	ASSQDRPGSRSSYEQY
TRBV2	TRBJ2-7	ASSGTGPYEQY
TRBV13	TRBJ1-1	ASSLSFGSTEAS
TRBV28	TRBJ2-3	ASSFPGGAITDTQY
TRBV4-1	TRBJ2-1	ASSRPTGWNNEQF
TRBV12-3/TRBV12-4	TRBJ2-3	ASSFSSTDTQY
TRBV29-1	TRBJ2-1	SVEGLVQSSYNEQF
TRBV6-5	TRBJ1-3	ASSYTQGLGNTIY
TRBV9	TRBJ2-1	ASRATSGDYNEQF
TRBV12-3/TRBV12-4	TRBJ2-3	ASRHSRGPTDTQY
TRBV20-1	TRBJ2-3	SARVQGRSTDTQY
TRBV4-2	TRBJ1-5	ASSQDRDGTKVQPQH
TRBV28	TRBJ1-1	ASSPTRNTEAF
TRBV7-9	TRBJ2-7	ASSLGIAGEKPEQY
TRBV6-1	TRBJ1-6	ASSGLGDSPLH
TRBV4-1	TRBJ1-4	ASSQVWGEVEKLF
TRBV7-9	TRBJ2-3	ASSPGPSTDTQY
TRBV20-1	TRBJ2-4	SARVSRSAKNIQY
TRBV9	TRBJ2-3	ASSVGGHSTDTQY
TRBV7-9	TRBJ1-2	ASSLGTDGYT
TRBV7-9	TRBJ2-1	ASSPRDSSSYNEQF
TRBV5-1	TRBJ2-4	ASSLVSGNGIQY
TRBV7-8	TRBJ2-5	ASSPAGQGWETQY
TRBV12-3/TRBV12-4	TRBJ2-1	ASSLFGGGVYNEQF